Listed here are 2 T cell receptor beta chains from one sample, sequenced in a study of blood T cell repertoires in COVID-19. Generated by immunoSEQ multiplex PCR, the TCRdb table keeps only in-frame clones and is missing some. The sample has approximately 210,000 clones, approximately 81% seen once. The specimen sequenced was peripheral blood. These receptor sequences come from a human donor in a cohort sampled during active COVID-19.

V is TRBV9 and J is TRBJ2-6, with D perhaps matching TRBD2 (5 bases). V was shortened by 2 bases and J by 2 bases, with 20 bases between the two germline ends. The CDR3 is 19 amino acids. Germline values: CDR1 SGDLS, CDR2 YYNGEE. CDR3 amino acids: CASSVTIGGRKAGANVLTF. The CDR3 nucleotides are TGTGCCAGCAGCGTGACTATTGGCGGGCGTAAGGCTGGGGCCAACGTCCTGACTTTC.

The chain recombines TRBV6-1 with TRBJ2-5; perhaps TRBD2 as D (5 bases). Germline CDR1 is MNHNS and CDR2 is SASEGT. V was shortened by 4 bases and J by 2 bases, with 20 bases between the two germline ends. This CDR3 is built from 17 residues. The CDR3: CASSANRWAGTQETQYF. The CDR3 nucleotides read TGTGCCAGCAGTGCGAATCGCTGGGCGGGTACACAAGAGACCCAGTACTTC.